This TCR beta chain emerged from a study of T cells in Graves' hyperthyroidism and ophthalmopathy (dated by TCRdb to 2018 to 2020). With respect to the entire study: Peripheral blood was collected at initial diagnosis, before any treatment. A discovery cohort of approximately 100 patients, roughly 43 with Graves' ophthalmopathy and about 58 with stable Graves' hyperthyroidism, was used to find distinguishing TCR V-J signatures. Whether ophthalmopathy could be predicted prospectively was tested in an independent validation cohort made up of 18 to 20 hyperthyroidism patients plus 17 patients who later progressed to ophthalmopathy. The 100 discovery patients were randomly split 7:3 into training and test sets. In about 6 Graves' hyperthyroidism patients, the study also compared T-cell repertoires from thyroid tissue with T-cell repertoires from blood. Once sampling was done, hyperthyroidism patients were given methimazole at a starting dose of 30 mg daily, whereas ophthalmopathy patients were given high-dose intravenous methylprednisolone. TCR Vbeta CDR3 sequencing of roughly 140 peripheral blood samples (roughly 41 ophthalmopathy, 75 hyperthyroidism and around 17 progressor patients) is reported in the paper.

This clonotype was recorded at least ten times. Its antigen is unknown. The input lacks base qualities; no much larger clone sits a single base away. Per the germline V gene, MNHEY is the CDR1 and SVGAGI is the CDR2. Its CDR3 holds 16 amino acids, cysteine through phenylalanine. The retained sequence is limited to the CDR3, 48 bases, with the frame set at the first base. V and J lose 2 bases and 4 bases, and a span of 17 bases separates them. Stable Graves' hyperthyroidism was defined as no progression to ophthalmopathy during 18 months of follow-up. Hyperthyroidism patients were newly diagnosed, with disease duration under 2 months, and aged 18 to 65 years. The study excluded patients with uncontrolled infections, other autoimmune diseases, pregnancy or lactation. Clinical symptoms, serum thyroxine and TRAb, thyroid ultrasound, and orbital computed tomography formed the basis for the diagnoses. PBMCs were separated from roughly 10 ml of fresh peripheral blood using Ficoll-Paque density gradient centrifugation. Total RNA was extracted with Trizol reagent, and quality was checked on an Agilent 2100 Bioanalyzer.

TCR beta CDR3 regions were amplified from RNA transcripts. The first round of RT-PCR for the TCR CDR3 was performed with the HTBI primer set and the Qiagen OneStep RT-PCR kit. The libraries were constructed in a second round of multiplex PCR and then size-selected and purified. The libraries were sequenced on an Illumina HiSeq2000 using paired-end 100 bp reads. From the authors' description of their analysis: SOAPnuke was used to process the raw data, removing reads that contained adapters or uncalled bases, had a mean Phred below 15, or lacked an exact match to the constant primer or identifier. High-quality paired reads were merged using COPE v1.2.5, and each unique nucleotide sequence was defined as a clonotype. MiTCR v1.1 was used to align clonotypes to the IMGT TRBV, TRBD and TRBJ reference segments. Analysis was restricted to V-J combinations with a frequency above 0.0001, which covered 99.2% of repertoires. A TCS score was defined as the ratio between F50 (clonal expansion) and ExV (chaos), using BLOSUM62-based TCRdist between CDR3 peptides within each V-J. Welch's t-statistics and random forest reduced several hundred V-J features to under 15, which were used in a naive Bayes classifier (R e1071). TCRdb reran the public reads through fastp at Q25 and MiXCR, keeping productive beta chains. Entries that share a CDR3 protein sequence are merged under the most common genes and DNA. The V and J calls were determined by TCRdb, not by the authors. The sample data list some 620,000 distinct CDR3 sequences, and 15% to 20% of these were observed just once. The ten most abundant clones make up 3.8% of the sample.

The paper as a whole reports these results and caveats: Sample size was not statistically predetermined, and investigators were not blinded to group allocation. Ophthalmopathy was separated from stable hyperthyroidism by a 13 V-J signature model, with 87.88% sensitivity and about 81% specificity obtained in cross-validation and 80%/75% obtained in testing. During validation, the model predicted progression to ophthalmopathy a median of around 7 months ahead of onset, with 70.59% sensitivity and roughly 72% specificity. Most expanded thyroid clonotypes (frequency above 0.001) were also detected in blood, suggesting blood repertoires may reflect thyroid immune responses.

The receptor was derived from a woman in her 30s with Graves' hyperthyroidism. Sequencing was performed on blood. Rearrangement joined TRBV6-5 to TRBJ1-1; no D segment can be confidently identified. The CDR3 protein is CASSYDYGYGSTEAFF. The DNA reads TGTGCCAGCAGTTACGATTACGGTTATGGAAGCACTGAAGCTTTCTTT.